The 25 T cell receptor beta chains below come from one sample, sequenced in a study of T cells in Graves' hyperthyroidism and ophthalmopathy. Amplified TCR beta CDR3 regions derived from RNA transcripts. The HTBI primer set drove a first-round RT-PCR of the TCR CDR3. TCRdb redid the calling of the multiplex PCR reads with MiXCR, one entry per CDR3 protein. The data hold 500,000 to 550,000 distinct CDR3 sequences, with roughly 20% observed a single time. Sequencing was performed on blood. These receptors all stem from a man aged 18 to 29 with Graves' hyperthyroidism.

This clonotype was counted ten times or more. The J gene is TRBJ2-5, the V gene TRBV7-9; D unresolved. CDR3 length: 13 amino acids. Germline assignment: CDR1 SEHNR and CDR2 FQNEAQ (reference sequence). Trimming pared 3 bases from V and 5 bases from J, leaving 10 bases between. CDR3 in amino acids: CASSFSGRETQYF. CDR3 nucleotides: TGTGCCAGCAGCTTCTCGGGTCGGGAGACCCAGTACTTC.

The chain carries TRBV6-2 or TRBV6-3 and TRBJ1-1; 8 nucleotides line up with TRBD1. Trimming at V came to 6 bases and at J to 3 bases, leaving 6 bases not matched to a gene. This CDR3 region has 14 residues. Germline V gives CDR1 MNHEY, CDR2 SVGEGT. CDR3 sequence reads: CASSPGGVYTEAFF. CDR3 DNA sequence: TGTGCCAGCAGCCCAGGGGGCGTCTACACTGAAGCTTTCTTT.

This chain uses TRBV6-2 or TRBV6-3 with TRBJ1-3, with D perhaps TRBD1 (5 bases). CDR3 length: 16 amino acids. With 2 bases removed from V and 2 bases from J, the gap between germline ends came to 13 bases. CDR1 is MNHEY and CDR2 is SVGEGT in the germline V gene. The CDR3 region has the DNA TGTGCCAGCAGTTACCGGGACCGTCTGCCTGGAAACACCATATATTTT. It yields the protein CASSYRDRLPGNTIYF.

This clonotype appeared many times. The chain recombines TRBV28 with TRBJ1-3; a weak D match, TRBD1 (6 bases). Trimming cost V 6 bases and J 0 bases, with 21 bases left between them. This CDR3 contains 18 residues. Germline-derived CDR1 and CDR2 are MDHEN and SYDVKM. The CDR3 region is CASSETTGAANSGNTIYF. The CDR3 DNA sequence: TGTGCCAGCAGCGAAACGACAGGCGCCGCTAACTCTGGAAACACCATATATTTT.

This clonotype appeared many times. V gene TRBV5-1 combines with J gene TRBJ1-3; no clear D gene. The germline CDR1 and CDR2 sequences are SGHRS and YFSETQ. Trimming removed 2 bases from V and 2 bases from J, with 11 bases in between. This CDR3 comprises 15 residues. The CDR3 nucleotides read TGCGCCAGCAGCTTCTCATCCCAGGCTGGAAACACCATATATTTT. Its translation: CASSFSSQAGNTIYF.

Only a few counts were recorded for this clonotype. Being one base from a much bigger clone, this may be a read error. The V and J genes are TRBV30 and TRBJ1-1; D gene uncertain. From germline, CDR1 is GTSNPN and CDR2 SVGIG (reference sequence). The CDR3 totals 13 residues. V shed 8 bases and J shed 1 base, with 14 bases lying between them. The chain's CDR3 is CAAVGRTNTEAFF. In DNA form, the CDR3 reads TGTGCCGCGGTTGGCAGGACGAACACTGAAGCTTTCTTT.

Many counts were recorded for this clonotype. The chain uses TRBV28 and TRBJ2-7; D unresolved. CDR3 size: 12 residues. V dropped 6 bases and J dropped 2 bases, with 8 bases sitting between them. Germline CDR1 reads MDHEN; CDR2 reads SYDVKM. The CDR3 sequence is CASSINPYEQYF. CDR3 DNA sequence: TGTGCCAGCAGCATAAACCCCTACGAGCAGTACTTC.

This clonotype was detected ten times or more. The gene calls are TRBV6-1 and TRBJ1-3, with unresolved D. The CDR3 covers 15 residues. The germline V gene encodes CDR1 MNHNS and CDR2 SASEGT. V was pared by 6 bases and J by 0 bases, with 12 bases between. CDR3 bases: TGTGCCAGCAGCCCGGGGAGCTTCTCTGGAAACACCATATATTTT. Residues: CASSPGSFSGNTIYF.

This clonotype was observed at least ten times. One end of the junction does not line up with germline, which may come from a read error. V and J are TRBV12-5 and TRBJ2-7; the D is unclear. From germline, CDR1 is LGHNT and CDR2 FRNRAP. There are 8 residues in the CDR3. The CDR3 spells CASGRRDF. The CDR3 DNA reads as TGTGCTAGTGGCCGCAGAGACTTC.

A remark on this clonotype: With a much larger clone just one base away, this may be a read error. J is TRBJ2-2 and V is TRBV6-2 or TRBV6-3; 12 bases fit TRBD2. This CDR3 is built from 17 residues. Germline V gene lookup returns CDR1 MNHEY and CDR2 SVGEGT. The CDR3 region is CAGSYLAGGPDTGELFF. CDR3 sequence (DNA): TGTGCCGGCAGTTATCTAGCGGGGGGGCCGGACACCGGGGAGCTGTTTTTT.

The sample holds many counts of this clonotype. This sequence joins TRBV19 and TRBJ2-7; possibly TRBD2 for D (5 bases). The germline V gene encodes CDR1 LNHDA and CDR2 SQIVND (reference sequence). The V end lost 7 bases, the J end lost 0 bases, and 13 bases lay between the germline ends. The CDR3 consists of 14 residues. The CDR3 reads CASKEDLSSYEQYF. The CDR3 DNA reads TGTGCCAGTAAGGAGGATCTAAGCTCCTACGAGCAGTACTTC.

Ten or more counts support this clonotype. V and J are TRBV20-1 and TRBJ1-1; D perhaps matches TRBD1 (5 bases). V dropped 1 base and J dropped 1 base, with 16 bases sitting between them. Germline V gene data show CDR1 as DFQATT and CDR2 as SNEGSKA (reference sequence). This CDR3 is 16 amino acids long. The CDR3 protein is CSARGFLGGTNTEAFF. In DNA, the CDR3 is TGCAGTGCTAGAGGGTTTTTGGGTGGGACGAACACTGAAGCTTTCTTT.

The chain uses TRBV11-2 and TRBJ1-2; 8 positions match TRBD1. V lost 5 bases, J lost 7 bases, and 12 bases stayed unmatched. Germline CDR1 and CDR2: SGHAT and FQNNGV. This CDR3 is built from 15 residues. In nucleotides, the CDR3 is TGTGCCAGCAGCGGCCAACCTGGGACAGGCACTGGCTACACCTTC. This gives the protein CASSGQPGTGTGYTF.

Only a few counts were recorded for this clonotype. The chain joins TRBV12-3 or TRBV12-4 to TRBJ2-5; 11 bases agree with TRBD1. The CDR3 spans 16 residues. The V segment lost 6 bases and the J segment 4 bases; nucleotides outside the gene matches: 10. CDR3 sequence reads: CASRPSGQGGGETQYF. The CDR3 DNA sequence: TGTGCCAGCAGGCCCTCGGGACAGGGGGGTGGAGAGACCCAGTACTTC.

This clonotype appeared many times. The chain recombines TRBV19 with TRBJ2-5; D is undetermined. The germline gives CDR1 LNHDA, CDR2 SQIVND (reference sequence). The V end was cut by 0 bases, the J end by 2 bases, with 10 bases between. CDR3 size: 15 residues. This CDR3 reads CASSIDSTIQETQYF. CDR3 nucleotide sequence: TGTGCCAGTAGTATAGACAGCACAATACAAGAGACCCAGTACTTC. The variable domain in full, completed from reference TRBV19 and TRBJ2-5, reads DGGITQSPKYLFRKEGQNVTLSCEQNLNHDAMYWYRQDPGQGLRLIYYSQIVNDFQKGDIAEGYSVSREKKESFPLTVTSAQKNPTAFYLCASSIDSTIQETQYFGPGTRLLVL.

This chain links TRBV20-1 with TRBJ2-7; D is possibly TRBD1 or TRBD2 (5 bases each). Germline V gene data show CDR1 as DFQATT and CDR2 as SNEGSKA (reference sequence). The V end lost 6 bases, the J end lost 0 bases, and 12 bases lay between the germline ends. The CDR3 has 13 amino acids. This CDR3 is CSAKGRSSYEQYF. The CDR3 DNA is TGCAGTGCAAAGGGACGGTCCTCCTACGAGCAGTACTTC.

The chain links TRBV19 to TRBJ1-1, with D perhaps matching TRBD1 (5 bases). The germline V gene has CDR1 LNHDA and CDR2 SQIVND (reference sequence). The CDR3 runs 13 residues. With 3 bases removed from V and 4 bases from J, the gap between germline ends came to 9 bases. The CDR3 region has the DNA TGTGCCAGTAGTATCAGGGAAAGCACTGAAGCTTTCTTT. Translating gives CASSIRESTEAFF.

This clonotype was seen many times. J is TRBJ1-1 and V is TRBV2; D is unclear. This CDR3 has 14 residues. Germline V CDR1 and CDR2: SNHLY, FYNNEI. V dropped 3 bases and J dropped 0 bases, with 8 bases sitting between them. The CDR3 DNA reads TGTGCCAGCAGTGATACAGTTATGAACACTGAAGCTTTCTTT. Its protein is CASSDTVMNTEAFF.

This chain uses TRBV12-5 with TRBJ2-5, with D unresolved. V shed 6 bases and J shed 5 bases, with 16 bases lying between them. The CDR3 contains 14 residues. The germline CDR1 and CDR2 sequences are LGHNT and FRNRAP. CDR3 residues: CASGIGIDGETQYF. In DNA form, the CDR3 reads TGTGCTAGTGGAATTGGGATCGACGGGGAGACCCAGTACTTC.

This clonotype was observed at least ten times. This rearrangement joins TRBV11-2 to TRBJ1-1, with a weak D call TRBD1 (6 bases). The ends were cut back, 4 bases at V and 5 bases at J, with 11 bases in the middle. Germline V CDR1 and CDR2: SGHAT, FQNNGV. This CDR3 region has 13 residues. This chain's CDR3 is CASSSEGGTEAFF. Written as DNA, the CDR3 is TGTGCCAGCAGCTCCGAGGGGGGGACTGAAGCTTTCTTT.

This clonotype was observed many times. The gene calls are TRBV12-3 or TRBV12-4 and TRBJ1-1; tentatively, D is TRBD1 (5 bases). Trimming removed 6 bases from V and 0 bases from J, with 17 bases in between. The CDR3 loop spans 16 amino acids. The CDR3 protein is CASSYRQTTMNTEAFF. As DNA, the CDR3 is TGTGCCAGCAGCTACCGACAGACCACCATGAACACTGAAGCTTTCTTT.

This clonotype was recorded at least ten times. The chain carries TRBV2 and TRBJ1-2; unclear D gene. This CDR3 spans 13 amino acids. Looked up from germline, CDR1 is SNHLY and CDR2 is FYNNEI. V dropped 4 bases and J dropped 0 bases, with 6 bases sitting between them. CDR3 loop: CASSVSSNYGYTF. The CDR3 nucleotides read TGTGCCAGCAGTGTAAGCTCTAACTATGGCTACACCTTC.

The table lists this clonotype with many counts. CDR3 loop: CASSLDFWGMNTEAFF. The CDR3 nucleotides are TGTGCCAGCAGCCTGGACTTTTGGGGGATGAACACTGAAGCTTTCTTT. The V and J genes are TRBV12-3 or TRBV12-4 and TRBJ1-1; TRBD1 might be the D (5 bases). V lost 6 bases and J 0 bases, leaving 17 bases between the germline ends. CDR3 size: 16 residues.

The sample holds many counts of this clonotype. The genes are TRBV6-1 and TRBJ1-1; no clear D. This CDR3 has 12 residues. CDR1 and CDR2 (germline): MNHNS, SASEGT. V was clipped by 6 bases and J by 6 bases, with 11 bases between them. CDR3 DNA sequence: TGTGCCAGCAGGGAATTAGGAGCTGAAGCTTTCTTT. Encoded protein: CASRELGAEAFF.

The chain couples TRBV6-1 to TRBJ2-2; no clear D. The CDR3 covers 11 residues. Germline values: CDR1 MNHNS, CDR2 SASEGT. Trimming removed 10 bases at V and 5 bases at J, with 8 bases between. CDR3 sequence reads: CAIRRTGELFF. CDR3 sequence (DNA): TGTGCCATCAGGCGTACCGGGGAGCTGTTTTTT.